This paragraph reports one T cell receptor beta chain. The entry originates in a study of T cell responses to AZD1222 COVID-19 vaccine. Germline V gene data show CDR1 as MRHNA and CDR2 as SNTAGT. The CDR3 covers 14 residues. Trimming took 8 bases from V and 2 from J, leaving 14 bases between them. Data came from immunoSEQ multiplex PCR; TCRdb stores just in-frame clones and leaves some out. The sample carries approximately 110,000 clones, about 90% recorded once. The source was peripheral blood, collected on day 0 of AZD1222 vaccination. The V and J genes are TRBV6-4 and TRBJ2-3, with no clear D. The receptor comes from an adult in good health. In nucleotides, the CDR3 is TGTGCCAGCCGTCCCTCCTATAACACAGATACGCAGTATTTT. Protein product: CASRPSYNTDTQYF.